A selection of T cell receptor beta chains follows, all from one sample in a study of vaccination effects on CD4 cells after COVID-19. Their antigen targets remain unknown. Sequencing used immunoSEQ multiplex PCR; TCRdb keeps in-frame clones, though not all of them. This table holds around 25,000 clones, 75% to 85% found once. The sample was CD4+ T cells from PBMCs cultured with SARS-CoV-2 spike peptides, taken after COVID-19 vaccination. The receptors come from a human donor who received a COVID-19 vaccine. Some clones in this sample may be carry-over from other donors' samples. CDR3s include the opening cysteine and the closing phenylalanine or tryptophan. The D gene is left open where the match is weak. Not all rows give a size; the values are once, few, many and, for expanded clones, a class.

TRBJ2-5	.	TRBV6-2/TRBV6-3	.	CASSYSIETQYF	TGTGCCAGCAGTTACTCGATCGAGACCCAGTACTTC
TRBJ2-1	TRBD2	TRBV7-3	once	CASSLGLAGNNEQFF	TGTGCCAGCAGCTTAGGACTAGCGGGGAACAATGAGCAGTTCTTC
TRBJ2-3	.	TRBV6-6	.	CASRFPGDFTDTQYF	TGTGCCAGCAGATTCCCGGGCGACTTTACAGATACGCAGTATTTT
TRBJ2-2	.	TRBV7-2	.	CASSSPAGANTGELFF	TGTGCCAGCAGCTCTCCGGCAGGGGCGAACACCGGGGAGCTGTTTTTT
TRBJ1-2	TRBD1	TRBV7-7	.	CASSLSDEDRRTGGYTF	TGTGCCAGCAGCTTATCCGATGAGGACAGGCGTACGGGTGGCTACACCTTC
TRBJ2-5	.	TRBV2	.	CASRRGTSQETQYF	TGTGCCAGCAGAAGAGGGACATCGCAAGAGACCCAGTACTTC
TRBJ2-5	TRBD1	TRBV5-1	once	CASSLVPGTGGETQYF	TGCGCCAGCAGCTTAGTCCCCGGGACAGGCGGGGAGACCCAGTACTTC
TRBJ1-2	TRBD1	TRBV2	.	CASSESWDSQNYGYTF	TGTGCCAGCAGTGAAAGCTGGGACAGCCAAAACTATGGCTACACCTTC
TRBJ1-5	TRBD1	TRBV2	.	CASRGQTNQPQHF	TGTGCCAGCAGGGGACAGACCAATCAGCCCCAGCATTTT
TRBJ1-2	TRBD1	TRBV12-3/TRBV12-4	.	CASSAREGAWTF	TGTGCCAGCAGCGCGAGGGAGGGGGCGTGGACCTTC
TRBJ1-5	.	TRBV18	.	CASSPPSDTGGPQHF	TGTGCCAGCTCACCACCGTCCGACACCGGAGGGCCCCAGCATTTT
TRBJ2-1	TRBD2	TRBV11-2	.	CASRPFLAGASEFF	TGTGCCAGCAGGCCCTTTCTAGCGGGGGCCTCTGAGTTCTTC
TRBJ2-1	.	TRBV9	once	CASSATTGTDYNEQFF	TGTGCCAGCAGCGCCACCACCGGGACGGACTACAATGAGCAGTTCTTC
TRBJ1-1	TRBD1	TRBV6-4	.	CASSPDRGTEAFF	TGTGCCAGCAGTCCGGACAGGGGCACTGAAGCTTTCTTT
TRBJ2-3	.	TRBV6-5	.	CASRPSGGTDTQYF	TGTGCCAGCAGACCCAGTGGCGGCACAGATACGCAGTATTTT
TRBJ2-6	.	TRBV3-1/TRBV3-2	.	CASSPLLGVSGANVLTF	TGTGCCAGCAGCCCCCTGCTAGGAGTTTCTGGGGCCAACGTCCTGACTTTC
TRBJ2-5	.	TRBV7-3	.	CASSLDTGQTQYF	TGTGCCAGCAGCTTAGATACAGGCCAGACCCAGTACTTC
TRBJ2-3	TRBD2	TRBV2	.	CASSGKRGGVDTQYF	TGTGCCAGCAGCGGGAAGCGGGGGGGTGTAGATACGCAGTATTTT
TRBJ1-1	TRBD1	TRBV6-6	.	CASSLPDRVAFF	TGTGCCAGCAGTTTGCCGGACAGGGTTGCTTTCTTT
TRBJ2-1	TRBD2	TRBV11-2	few	CASSLRGGAANEQFF	TGTGCCAGCAGCTTGCGCGGGGGGGCCGCCAATGAGCAGTTCTTC
TRBJ1-6	.	TRBV21-1	.	CASRPVHPGGDSPLHF	TGTGCCAGCAGACCCGTACACCCGGGCGGGGATTCACCCCTCCACTTT
TRBJ1-1	TRBD1	TRBV6-6	.	CASSFGTGGVGTEAFF	TGTGCCAGCAGTTTTGGGACAGGGGGCGTCGGCACTGAAGCTTTCTTT
TRBJ2-5	TRBD1	TRBV5-1	medium-sized	CASSWLTGGQETQYF	TGCGCCAGCAGCTGGTTGACAGGGGGTCAAGAGACCCAGTACTTC
TRBJ2-1	.	TRBV5-1	.	CASSLQGMSSYNEQFF	TGCGCCAGCAGCTTGCAAGGGATGAGCTCCTACAATGAGCAGTTCTTC
TRBJ2-3	.	TRBV6-5	.	CASSYDATGTDTQYF	TGTGCCAGCAGTTACGACGCGACAGGCACAGATACGCAGTATTTT
TRBJ2-6	.	TRBV19	.	CASSSHGGSGANVLTF	TGTGCCAGTAGTTCCCATGGGGGCTCAGGGGCCAACGTCCTGACTTTC
TRBJ1-5	.	TRBV7-8	.	CASSLGGVRGNQPQHF	TGTGCCAGCAGCTTGGGGGGAGTTAGAGGCAATCAGCCCCAGCATTTT
TRBJ1-6	.	TRBV6-5	.	CAANRVRNSPLHF	TGTGCCGCCAACAGGGTCCGTAATTCACCCCTCCACTTT
TRBJ1-1	.	TRBV6-5	.	CATVPGPAGRAEAFF	TGTGCCACCGTACCGGGGCCAGCGGGGAGGGCGGAAGCTTTCTTT